Listed here are 21 T cell receptor beta chains from one sample, sequenced in a study of cytomegalovirus exposure and HLA in healthy donors. The study ran its PCR with 60 Vbeta and 13 Jbeta primers. Libraries were prepared by immunoSEQ multiplex PCR; TCRdb keeps only in-frame clonotypes and omits some of them. The sample contains about 130,000 clones, roughly 78% of which appear only once. Sequenced input: PBMCs. The receptors originated from a man in his forties in good health and CMV-seronegative.

V usage is TRBV11-3 and J usage is TRBJ1-2; D ambiguous. V was pared by 4 bases and J by 8 bases, with 11 bases between. The V gene's germline CDR1 is SGHNT and CDR2 YENEEA. The CDR3 extends over 12 amino acids. CDR3 coding DNA: TGTGCCAGCAGCTCGGGTGGCCGAGGCTACACCTTC. It translates to CASSSGGRGYTF.

This rearrangement joins TRBV6-1 to TRBJ2-1, with D possibly TRBD1 on 5 matching bases. The CDR3 consists of 14 residues. Trimming removed 3 bases at V and 3 bases at J, with 9 bases between. CDR1 is MNHNS, CDR2 SASEGT, per germline. The CDR3, as DNA: TGTGCCAGCAGTGACAGGGTAGGCTACAATGAGCAGTTCTTC. It specifies CASSDRVGYNEQFF.

The rearrangement uses TRBV19 and TRBJ2-5; 10 bases fit TRBD1. V gave up 1 base and J gave up 4 bases; unmatched junction bases: 0. In germline, CDR1 is LNHDA, CDR2 SQIVND (reference sequence). This CDR3 region has 14 residues. The CDR3 DNA sequence: TGTGCCAGTAGTATAGGGACAGGGGGAGAGACCCAGTACTTC. The encoded protein is CASSIGTGGETQYF.

The V call is TRBV2, the J call TRBJ1-5, with D hard to call. Germline V CDR1 and CDR2: SNHLY, FYNNEI. Trimming left V 3 bases short and J 3 bases short, with 12 bases between. There are 15 residues in the CDR3. The CDR3 region has the DNA TGTGCCAGCAGTGAGCATGGCGGTCTCAATCAGCCCCAGCATTTT. Translation: CASSEHGGLNQPQHF.

J is TRBJ2-7 and V is TRBV28; TRBD1 is a possible D gene (6 bases). The CDR3 covers 15 residues. Trimming removed 6 bases at V and 6 bases at J, with 21 bases between. Germline V gives CDR1 MDHEN, CDR2 SYDVKM. This CDR3 reads CASRLTGTRGGEQYF. The CDR3 DNA sequence: TGTGCCAGCAGGCTCACCGGGACCCGAGGGGGCGAGCAGTACTTC.

This clone has just one count. CDR3 DNA: TGTGCCATCGAGCGGGAGGGCCCCTACGAGCAGTACTTC. It translates to CAIEREGPYEQYF. The chain uses TRBV28 and TRBJ2-7; the match to TRBD2 covers 10 bases. The CDR3 covers 13 residues. V was pared by 10 bases and J by 2 bases, with 5 bases of the junction left unmatched. Looked up from germline, CDR1 is MDHEN and CDR2 is SYDVKM.

The chain uses TRBV7-9 and TRBJ2-2; no clear D. CDR1 is SEHNR, CDR2 FQNEAQ, per germline (reference sequence). V lost 1 base to trimming and J lost 7 bases, with 4 bases between them. CDR3 length: 12 residues. In nucleotides, the CDR3 is TGTGCCAGCAGCTTAGGAGTCGGGGAGCTGTTTTTT. Amino acid sequence: CASSLGVGELFF.

The chain couples TRBV27 to TRBJ2-1; 8 bases map to TRBD2. Germline CDR1 and CDR2: MNHEY and SMNVEV (reference sequence). V dropped 8 bases and J dropped 3; count of bases not matched to a gene: 6. This CDR3 has 14 amino acids. CDR3 amino acids: CASSTTSGYNEQFF. The DNA of the CDR3 is TGTGCCAGCTCTACAACTAGCGGCTACAATGAGCAGTTCTTC.

V gene TRBV4-2 combines with J gene TRBJ2-5, with D perhaps TRBD2 (6 bases). The ends were cut back, 1 base at V and 2 bases at J, with 14 bases in the middle. Germline CDR1 and CDR2: LGHNA and YNFKEQ. The CDR3 has 16 residues. The DNA for the CDR3 is TGTGCCAGCAGCCAAGCACCCGTTAGCGGACAAGAGACCCAGTACTTC. Its protein is CASSQAPVSGQETQYF.

This chain's CDR3 is CASSIQSTGLGKLFF. The CDR3 nucleotides read TGTGCCAGTAGCATTCAGTCTACAGGTTTGGGAAAACTGTTTTTT. The chain is built from TRBV19 and TRBJ1-4, with D possibly being TRBD1 (5 bases). Trimming cost V 6 bases and J 10 bases, with 21 bases left between them. Per germline, CDR1 LNHDA and CDR2 SQIVND (reference sequence). This CDR3 region has 15 residues.

The chain is built from TRBV29-1 and TRBJ2-5; 7 nucleotides agree with TRBD1. The trim removed 6 bases at V and 2 bases at J, leaving 6 bases unmatched. CDR3 length equals 13 residues. Germline-derived CDR1 and CDR2 are SQVTM and ANQGSEA. The CDR3 is CSVDQGDQETQYF. CDR3 bases: TGCAGCGTCGACCAGGGGGATCAAGAGACCCAGTACTTC.

The CDR3 DNA reads TGTGCCTGGAGTATGAGCGGGGCCGGCTCCTACAATGAGCAGTTCTTC. Translating gives CAWSMSGAGSYNEQFF. The gene calls are TRBV30 and TRBJ2-1; 7 nucleotides align to TRBD2. The CDR3 has 16 residues. Germline V gene sequence: CDR1 GTSNPN, CDR2 SVGIG (reference sequence). V was pared by 2 bases and J by 0 bases, with 7 bases of the junction left unmatched.

A word on this clone: An end of the junction does not agree with germline; a read error may underlie this. This chain uses TRBV7-9 with TRBJ1-1; no clear D. CDR3 length: 13 amino acids. CDR1 and CDR2 from the germline V gene are SEHNR and FQNEAQ (reference sequence). CDR3 residues: CSSSATLNTEAFF. The CDR3 coding sequence is TGTTCCAGCAGCGCTACTTTGAACACTGAAGCTTTCTTT.

The chain recombines TRBV7-4 with TRBJ1-1; D is unresolved. This CDR3 is built from 14 residues. Germline CDR1 SGHVT, CDR2 SQSDAQ. Trimming took 2 bases from V and 3 from J, leaving 10 bases between them. For the CDR3, the DNA is TGTGCCAGCAGCTTATTGAACGGGTACACTGAAGCTTTCTTT. Translating gives CASSLLNGYTEAFF.

In its sample, this clone was seen a few times. J is TRBJ2-5 and V is TRBV6-5, with 11 bases aligning to TRBD1. Germline CDR1 is MNHEY and CDR2 is SVGAGI. This CDR3 has 15 amino acids. Germline trimming cut 6 bases from V and 5 bases from J; bases unmatched to any gene: 8. The CDR3 reads CASRRTGGFGETQYF. CDR3 DNA sequence: TGTGCCAGCAGAAGGACAGGGGGCTTCGGGGAGACCCAGTACTTC.

V is TRBV5-4 and J is TRBJ2-7, with 15 bases identical to TRBD2. The CDR3 is made up of 15 amino acids. Trimming removed 3 bases from V and 5 bases from J; junction bases left unmatched: 3. From germline, CDR1 is SGHNT and CDR2 YYREEE (reference sequence). The CDR3 reads CASSSGLAGGDEQYF. For the CDR3, the DNA is TGTGCCAGCAGCTCGGGACTAGCGGGAGGCGACGAGCAGTACTTC.

The V gene is TRBV9, the J gene TRBJ2-2, with a weak D call TRBD1 (6 bases). The V end was cut by 4 bases, the J end by 5 bases, with 12 bases between. Germline assignment: CDR1 SGDLS and CDR2 YYNGEE. The CDR3 extends over 14 amino acids. The CDR3 sequence: CASSPQGSTGELFF. The DNA of the CDR3 is TGTGCCAGCAGCCCCCAGGGGAGTACCGGGGAGCTGTTTTTT.

This clone came up once. The chain links TRBV27 to TRBJ2-3, with TRBD1 matching over 11 bases. The V and J ends lost 5 bases and 4 bases, in that order; junction bases with no gene match: 5. The CDR3 contains 15 residues. From germline, CDR1 is MNHEY and CDR2 SMNVEV (reference sequence). This CDR3 reads CASSKDRGHADTQYF. The CDR3 bases are TGTGCCAGCAGTAAGGACAGGGGGCACGCAGATACGCAGTATTTT.

The rearrangement links TRBV6-5 to TRBJ1-2, with TRBD1 as a possible D gene (6 bases). V lost 6 bases, J lost 2 bases, and 13 bases lay in between. Germline V gene data show CDR1 as MNHEY and CDR2 as SVGAGI. The CDR3 sequence is 14 residues long. The CDR3 here is CASRPARGNYGYTF. DNA for the CDR3: TGTGCCAGCAGGCCCGCGAGGGGGAACTATGGCTACACCTTC.

The chain has TRBV5-1 and TRBJ1-1; TRBD1 agrees at 7 bases. After removal of 7 bases from V and 1 base from J, the junction contained 10 bases not matched to a gene. Germline V gives CDR1 SGHRS, CDR2 YFSETQ. The CDR3 is made up of 15 amino acids. The CDR3 nucleotides are TGCGCCAGCGCTACCCCTACAGGGGCGAACACTGAAGCTTTCTTT. Residues: CASATPTGANTEAFF.

The chain couples TRBV28 to TRBJ1-5; no reliable D call. From germline, CDR1 is MDHEN and CDR2 SYDVKM. V was shortened by 8 bases and J by 5 bases, with 13 bases between the two germline ends. This CDR3 region has 13 residues. CDR3 in amino acids: CASGSENHQPQHF. CDR3 bases: TGTGCCAGCGGGTCGGAGAACCATCAGCCCCAGCATTTT.